This T cell receptor beta chain appears in the sequencing data of a study of cytomegalovirus exposure and HLA in healthy donors. Study-level findings and limits: Data from an earlier analysis indicated that most TCR beta V segments were productive either about 90% or about 30% of the time. It emerged from a later analysis that several of the most significant clusters appeared to be linked to common viral pathogens. Many donors carried some public TCRs, although rarity characterized most TCR sequences.

PCR used 60 Vbeta primers and 13 Jbeta primers. Sequenced by immunoSEQ multiplex PCR; TCRdb stores in-frame clones only, minus some. The sample holds roughly 150,000 clones, about two thirds seen once. To note about this clone: Its antigen is still unknown.

CDR1 SQVTM and CDR2 ANQGSEA come from the germline V gene. This CDR3 comprises 14 residues. Trimming took off 7 bases at V and 2 bases at J, with 14 bases between the two ends. The TCR sequence derives from a man aged 25-45 years in good health and CMV-seropositive. The V call is TRBV29-1, the J call TRBJ1-4, with a possible D match to TRBD1 (5 bases). Sequenced input: PBMCs. CDR3 residues: CSAPLGGTNEKLFF. CDR3 bases: TGCAGCGCCCCTTTGGGGGGGACTAATGAAAAACTGTTTTTT.